This T cell receptor beta chain was identified during a study of beta chain features in type 1 diabetes. The sample holds a few counts of this clone. The study reverse transcribed the entire isolated RNA, so it sequenced expressed TCRB transcripts. Sequenced by immunoSEQ multiplex PCR; TCRdb stores in-frame clones only, minus some. The sample has 110,000 or so clones; 40% are singletons. Germline V CDR1 and CDR2: SGHTA, FQGNSA. CDR3 length equals 13 residues. Between the trimmed V and J ends, which lost 0 bases and 5 bases, there was a span of 6 bases. The sample consisted of stem cell memory CD4+ T cells from blood. The chain employs TRBV7-2 and TRBJ2-3; perhaps TRBD2 as D (5 bases). This TCR derives from a woman between 18 and 29 years old in good health. CDR3 DNA: TGTGCCAGCAGCTTAGCGAGGGTAGATACGCAGTATTTT. Protein: CASSLARVDTQYF.